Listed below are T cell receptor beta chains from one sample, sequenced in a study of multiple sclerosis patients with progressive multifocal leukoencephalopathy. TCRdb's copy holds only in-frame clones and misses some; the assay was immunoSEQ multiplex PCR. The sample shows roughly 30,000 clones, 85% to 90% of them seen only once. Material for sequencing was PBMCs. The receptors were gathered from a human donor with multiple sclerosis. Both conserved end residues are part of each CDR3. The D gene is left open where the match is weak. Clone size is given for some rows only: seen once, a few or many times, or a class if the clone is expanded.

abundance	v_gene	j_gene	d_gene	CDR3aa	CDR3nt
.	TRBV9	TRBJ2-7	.	CASSVAGDWSYEQYF	TGTGCCAGCAGCGTAGCGGGGGATTGGTCCTACGAGCAGTACTTC
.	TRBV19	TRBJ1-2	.	CASSPTLGGYTF	TGTGCCAGTAGTCCGACCCTAGGGGGCTACACCTTC
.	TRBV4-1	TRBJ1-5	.	CASSPNPYRDQPQHF	TGCGCCAGCAGCCCCAACCCGTACAGGGATCAGCCCCAGCATTTT
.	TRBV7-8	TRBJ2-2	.	CASRVQSRKLFF	TGTGCCAGCAGGGTTCAAAGCAGGAAGCTGTTTTTT
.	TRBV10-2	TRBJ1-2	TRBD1	CASSELTGGWSGYTF	TGCGCCAGCAGTGAACTGACAGGGGGCTGGTCTGGCTACACCTTC
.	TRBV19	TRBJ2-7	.	CASSVLGSYEQYF	TGTGCCAGTAGTGTGCTGGGCAGCTACGAGCAGTACTTC
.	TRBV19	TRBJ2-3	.	CASSWPQGEGDTQYF	TGTGCCAGTAGTTGGCCACAGGGGGAGGGAGATACGCAGTATTTT
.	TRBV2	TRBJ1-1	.	CASRGGRGNTEAFF	TGTGCCAGCAGGGGGGGCAGGGGGAACACTGAAGCTTTCTTT
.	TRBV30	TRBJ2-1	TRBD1	CAWSLGQGNEQFF	TGTGCCTGGAGCCTGGGACAGGGCAATGAGCAGTTCTTC
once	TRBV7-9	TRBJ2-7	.	CASSFPISTGTIEQYF	TGTGCCAGCAGCTTCCCAATTTCGACAGGTACGATCGAGCAGTACTTC
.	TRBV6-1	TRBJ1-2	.	CASSEPEGNYGYTF	TGTGCCAGCAGTGAGCCCGAGGGGAATTATGGCTACACCTTC
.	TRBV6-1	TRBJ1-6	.	CASSAGTENSPLHF	TGTGCCAGCAGTGCCGGGACCGAGAATTCACCCCTCCACTTT
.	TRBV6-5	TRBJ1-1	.	CASSYGRDTEAFF	TGTGCCAGCAGTTACGGCCGGGACACTGAAGCTTTCTTT